The next 28 T cell receptor beta chains were all read from a single sample in a study of blood T cells in healthy people across ages. The second PCR ran about 6 to 12 cycles with a sample-barcoded 5' primer and J-beta primers. TCRdb independently ran MiXCR on the 5' RACE reads; one entry per CDR3 protein. The sample gives approximately 780,000 distinct CDR3 sequences, roughly 25% of which show up once; about 3% is in the top ten. The data were also submitted as part of a second study, on T cells of mothers and their children.

The sample comprised blood. The receptor set was obtained from a boy aged 10-17 years in good health.

Only a few counts were recorded for this clonotype. The V gene is TRBV5-1, the J gene TRBJ2-3; tentatively, D is TRBD1 (6 bases). The germline CDR1 and CDR2 sequences are SGHRS and YFSETQ. This CDR3 is 15 amino acids long. The ends were cut back, 2 bases at V and 6 bases at J, with 16 bases in the middle. As DNA, the CDR3 is TGCGCCAGCAGCTTCTCCCGGGACACCATCGATACGCAGTATTTT. Protein sequence: CASSFSRDTIDTQYF.

This clonotype was counted between two and nine times. The chain uses TRBV7-6 and TRBJ2-7; 7 bases line up with TRBD1. V lost 6 bases, J lost 1 base, and 9 bases stayed unmatched. The CDR3 contains 15 residues. CDR1 and CDR2 (germline): SGHVS, FNYEAQ. DNA for the CDR3: TGTGCCAGCAGTCCAACCGGGACAGAGTCCTACGAGCAGTACTTC. Amino acid sequence: CASSPTGTESYEQYF. Looking up the rest from reference TRBV7-6 and TRBJ2-7 gives the full variable domain: GAGVSQSPRYKVTKRGQDVALRCDPISGHVSLYWYRQALGQGPEFLTYFNYEAQQDKSGLPNDRFSAERPEGSISTLTIQRTEQRDSAMYRCASSPTGTESYEQYFGPGTRLTVT.

The gene calls are TRBV14 and TRBJ2-4; 8 bases fit TRBD1. The CDR3 runs to 14 residues. V was clipped by 2 bases and J by 7 bases; unmatched bases: 4. CDR1 and CDR2 (germline): SGHDN, FVKESK. CDR3 residues: CASSQWRTGNIQYF. In nucleotides, the CDR3 is TGTGCCAGCAGCCAATGGAGGACAGGGAACATTCAGTACTTC.

This clonotype was seen a few times. The chain links TRBV7-2 to TRBJ2-5, with 15 nucleotides matching TRBD2. J lost 5 bases, V lost 4 bases, and 11 bases had no gene match. Germline CDR1 SGHTA, CDR2 FQGNSA. CDR3 length equals 18 residues. The CDR3 DNA follows: TGTGCCAGCAGCTCACGCGGACTAGCGGGGGGGTCTCGGGAGACCCAGTACTTC. This encodes CASSSRGLAGGSRETQYF.

This chain uses TRBV13 with TRBJ2-5; 7 bases agree with TRBD2. Gene TRBJ2-1 matches the end of the DNA better, so the J call may be wrong. Germline V gene sequence: CDR1 PRHDT, CDR2 FYEKMQ (reference sequence). The CDR3 has 15 residues. The DNA of the CDR3 is TGTGCCAGCAGTCTTCCCGGGGGGTCTCACAATGAGCAGTTCTTC. Its translation is CASSLPGGSHNEQFF.

The gene calls are TRBV2 and TRBJ1-4, with unresolved D. Trimming cost V 3 bases and J 8 bases, with 16 bases left between them. Germline values: CDR1 SNHLY, CDR2 FYNNEI. The CDR3 runs to 15 residues. In DNA form, the CDR3 reads TGTGCCAGCAGTGAGTGGGTTTCTACTGGCGAAAAACTGTTTTTT. Encoded protein: CASSEWVSTGEKLFF.

This chain links TRBV24-1 with TRBJ2-5; a weak D match, TRBD2 (7 bases). The CDR3 runs to 14 residues. CDR1 and CDR2 (germline): KGHDR, SFDVKD. V was clipped by 4 bases and J by 4 bases, with 12 bases between them. The CDR3 DNA reads as TGTGCCACCAGTGACGAGGGGGGGCTAGAGACCCAGTACTTC. It yields the protein CATSDEGGLETQYF.

The chain has TRBV12-3 or TRBV12-4 and TRBJ2-5; D is perhaps TRBD2 (7 bases). The V gene lost 9 bases and the J gene lost 4 bases, with 15 bases spanning the gap. The CDR3 is made up of 13 amino acids. The CDR3 bases are TGTGCCAGTACGGGGGGCAATATAGAGACCCAGTACTTC. Amino acids: CASTGGNIETQYF.

The CDR3 loop reads CASKAEGAIYEQYF. In nucleotides, the CDR3 is TGTGCCAGCAAAGCTGAGGGGGCGATCTACGAGCAGTACTTC. The chain links TRBV2 to TRBJ2-7; 7 nucleotides agree with TRBD1. The length of the CDR3 is 14 residues. Per the germline V gene, CDR1 is SNHLY and CDR2 is FYNNEI. The trim removed 7 bases at V and 3 bases at J, leaving 9 bases unmatched.

J is TRBJ1-2 and V is TRBV6-6; no reliable D call. The V end lost 7 bases, the J end lost 4 bases, and 13 bases lay between the germline ends. Germline V lookup: CDR1 MNHNY, CDR2 SVGAGI (reference sequence). CDR3 length equals 13 residues. The CDR3 bases are TGTGCCAGCAACCTCCAGGACCGCTATGGCTACACCTTC. Amino acid sequence: CASNLQDRYGYTF.

V and J are TRBV20-1 and TRBJ2-1; 8 bases are shared with TRBD2. The CDR3 loop spans 16 amino acids. Trimming removed 2 bases from V and 4 bases from J; junction bases left unmatched: 10. Germline V lookup: CDR1 DFQATT, CDR2 SNEGSKA (reference sequence). This CDR3 reads CSARYNLAGGYNEQFF. CDR3 DNA sequence: TGCAGTGCTAGATATAACCTTGCGGGGGGTTACAATGAGCAGTTCTTC.

The rearrangement links TRBV5-1 to TRBJ2-7; TRBD2 might be the D (7 bases). The CDR3 has 17 residues. Germline V gene sequence: CDR1 SGHRS, CDR2 YFSETQ. The germline V and J ends were trimmed by 0 bases and 5 bases, with 21 bases remaining between them. The CDR3 coding sequence is TGCGCCAGCAGCTTGGCCGAGGGAGGGGGATGGTCCCACGAGCAGTACTTC. Translated, it gives CASSLAEGGGWSHEQYF.

This clonotype occurred a few times. The rearrangement joins TRBV5-5 to TRBJ2-4; possible D gene TRBD2, 6 bases. This CDR3 region has 15 residues. Germline assignment: CDR1 SGHKS and CDR2 YYEKEE (reference sequence). V lost 2 bases, J lost 6 bases, and 15 bases lay in between. In nucleotides, the CDR3 is TGTGCCAGCAGCTTTTTGGCAGGAGGGGTAAACATTCAGTACTTC. Translated: CASSFLAGGVNIQYF.

This clonotype showed up just a few times. The chain carries TRBV3-1 and TRBJ1-2, with D tentatively TRBD1 (5 bases). This CDR3 is built from 16 residues. In germline, CDR1 is LGHDT, CDR2 YNNKEL (reference sequence). V was clipped by 6 bases and J by 5 bases, with 22 bases between them. CDR3 bases: TGTGCCAGCAGGTCCTCTCTCCCGGGGGGTGCGTATGGCTACACCTTC. This gives the protein CASRSSLPGGAYGYTF.

This chain joins TRBV7-2 and TRBJ2-5, with unresolved D. The DNA end is a closer match to TRBJ2-7, so the J assignment may be wrong. This CDR3 spans 16 amino acids. The germline V gene has CDR1 SGHTA and CDR2 FQGNSA. The CDR3 reads CASSLGVVMNSYEQYF. The CDR3 DNA follows: TGTGCCAGCAGCTTAGGGGTAGTAATGAACTCCTACGAGCAGTACTTC.

This clonotype has more than one count but fewer than ten. This chain joins TRBV15 and TRBJ1-2; 8 bases line up with TRBD1. Germline V lookup: CDR1 LNHNV, CDR2 YYDKDF (reference sequence). Trimming took 5 bases from V and 6 from J; bases not matched to a gene: 11. The CDR3 length is 15 residues. This chain's CDR3 is CATSRRAGGKHGYTF. DNA for the CDR3: TGTGCCACCAGCCGTCGGGCAGGGGGCAAACATGGCTACACCTTC.

The chain carries TRBV28 and TRBJ2-7; 8 bases fit TRBD1. Germline assignment: CDR1 MDHEN and CDR2 SYDVKM. The length of the CDR3 is 13 residues. J lost 6 bases, V lost 3 bases, and 4 bases had no gene match. The CDR3 nucleotides are TGTGCCAGCAGTTTTTCAGACAGGGGCGAGCAGTACTTC. This encodes CASSFSDRGEQYF.

This clonotype was recorded a few times. The chain couples TRBV12-3 or TRBV12-4 to TRBJ2-7; D remains unclear. With 3 bases removed from V and 2 bases from J, the gap between germline ends came to 11 bases. The CDR3 extends over 14 amino acids. The CDR3, as DNA: TGTGCCAGCAGTTTGGGCCCTCAGACCTACGAGCAGTACTTC. Protein sequence: CASSLGPQTYEQYF.

The genes are TRBV28 and TRBJ1-1; 8 bases line up with TRBD1. The germline V gene encodes CDR1 MDHEN and CDR2 SYDVKM. The CDR3 contains 13 residues. V gave up 5 bases and J gave up 7 bases; unmatched junction bases: 6. CDR3 DNA: TGTGCCAGCAGTCCGCAGGGGGCCTTTGAAGCTTTCTTT. The encoded protein is CASSPQGAFEAFF.

The chain employs TRBV7-9 and TRBJ2-3; D remains ambiguous. V lost 1 base, J lost 1 base, and 9 bases lay in between. The CDR3 runs 15 residues. In germline, CDR1 is SEHNR, CDR2 FQNEAQ (reference sequence). CDR3 sequence (DNA): TGTGCCAGCAGCTTAGGGGCGTTGGGCACAGATACGCAGTATTTT. The encoded protein is CASSLGALGTDTQYF.

The sample holds a few counts of this clonotype. The chain joins TRBV7-2 to TRBJ2-7; 10 bases line up with TRBD2. Germline CDR1 reads SGHTA; CDR2 reads FQGNSA. With V trimmed by 5 bases and J by 0 bases, 4 bases remained unmatched. The CDR3 covers 15 residues. The CDR3 loop reads CASSLTSGTSYEQYF. The CDR3 DNA is TGTGCCAGCAGCCTCACTAGCGGGACCTCCTACGAGCAGTACTTC. Looking up the rest from reference TRBV7-2 and TRBJ2-7 gives the full variable domain: GAGVSQSPSNKVTEKGKDVELRCDPISGHTALYWYRQSLGQGLEFLIYFQGNSAPDKSGLPSDRFSAERTGGSVSTLTIQRTQQEDSAVYLCASSLTSGTSYEQYFGPGTRLTVT.

The chain joins TRBV30 to TRBJ1-3, with D uncertain. Trimming took off 4 bases at V and 4 bases at J, with 11 bases between the two ends. Germline V gene sequence: CDR1 GTSNPN, CDR2 SVGIG (reference sequence). This CDR3 has 13 amino acids. CDR3 sequence: CAWMRGPGNTIYF. The CDR3, as DNA: TGTGCCTGGATGCGAGGGCCCGGAAACACCATATATTTT.

This clonotype has more than one count but fewer than ten. CDR3 in amino acids: CSARASGSYNEQFF. In DNA, the CDR3 is TGCAGTGCTAGAGCCAGCGGGTCCTACAATGAGCAGTTCTTC. The V gene is TRBV20-1, the J gene TRBJ2-1, with D possibly matching TRBD2 (6 bases). The V gene lost 1 base and the J gene lost 1 base, with 8 bases spanning the gap. The CDR3 spans 14 residues. Germline V gives CDR1 DFQATT, CDR2 SNEGSKA (reference sequence).

This rearrangement joins TRBV20-1 to TRBJ1-2; TRBD1 aligns across 10 bases. CDR3 length equals 14 residues. CDR1 and CDR2 from the germline V gene are DFQATT and SNEGSKA (reference sequence). V was pared by 2 bases and J by 6 bases, with 6 bases of the junction left unmatched. This CDR3 is CSARQGQGRHGYTF. CDR3 DNA sequence: TGCAGTGCTAGACAGGGACAGGGGAGGCATGGCTACACCTTC.

This sequence joins TRBV5-1 and TRBJ2-5; D may be TRBD1 (6 bases). The DNA matches TRBJ2-7 better at its end, which makes the J call doubtful. Germline V gene lookup returns CDR1 SGHRS and CDR2 YFSETQ. The CDR3 loop spans 13 amino acids. For the CDR3, the DNA is TGCGCCAGTCAGACAGGTACTTCCTACGAGCAGTACTTC. This encodes CASQTGTSYEQYF.

This clonotype showed up just a few times. V usage is TRBV5-5 and J usage is TRBJ2-5, with D possibly matching TRBD2 (5 bases). The CDR3 has 14 residues. CDR1 and CDR2 (germline): SGHKS, YYEKEE (reference sequence). V lost 7 bases and J lost 11, with 24 bases in between. This CDR3 is CASCSEVAGWEQYF. The CDR3 bases are TGTGCCAGCTGCTCCGAGGTAGCCGGGTGGGAGCAGTACTTC.

In its sample, this clonotype was seen a few times. This chain joins TRBV27 and TRBJ2-3; D is unclear. The CDR3 has 14 amino acids. Per the germline V gene, CDR1 is MNHEY and CDR2 is SMNVEV (reference sequence). V lost 2 bases, J lost 5 bases, and 11 bases lay in between. Written as DNA, the CDR3 is TGTGCCAGCAGTTTAAGGCGGAAGGAAGATACGCAGTATTTT. Encoded protein: CASSLRRKEDTQYF.

V usage is TRBV6-5 and J usage is TRBJ2-7, with unresolved D. The V gene's germline CDR1 is MNHEY and CDR2 SVGAGI. The length of the CDR3 is 14 residues. Trimming pared 0 bases from V and 5 bases from J, leaving 11 bases between. The CDR3 region is CASSYSSPQNEQYF. The CDR3, as DNA: TGTGCCAGCAGTTACTCATCTCCACAAAACGAGCAGTACTTC.